The rows below give T cell receptor beta chains drawn from one sample of a study of human T cells and chemical hapten exposure. MiXCR was run by TCRdb on the RACE reads, yielding one entry per CDR3 protein. The data show 50,000 or so distinct CDR3 sequences, about 10% seen once. The specimen was whole blood, collected in connection with sensitization to the hapten diphenylcyclopropenone (DPC). The source is a woman in her 40s with alopecia areata. Some clones in this sample may be carry-over from other donors' samples. CDR3s include the opening cysteine and the closing phenylalanine or tryptophan. The order of the fields is D gene, J gene, V gene, clone size, CDR3 DNA, CDR3 protein. D genes are given only for firm matches. Clone sizes are given selectively: once, few, many, or a class where the clone is expanded.

D gene: NA
J gene: TRBJ2-5
V gene: TRBV7-6
clone size: many
CDR3 DNA: TGTGCCAGCAGCTTTCATCGGGCAAAGGGACAAGAGACCCAGTACTTC
CDR3 protein: CASSFHRAKGQETQYF

D gene: NA
J gene: TRBJ1-5
V gene: TRBV15
clone size: many
CDR3 DNA: TGTGCCACCAGGAGGGGTTTGAGTCAGCCCCAGCATTTT
CDR3 protein: CATRRGLSQPQHF

D gene: NA
J gene: TRBJ1-5
V gene: TRBV2
clone size: NA
CDR3 DNA: TGTGCCAGCAGGGCCTACAATCAGCCCCAGCATTTT
CDR3 protein: CASRAYNQPQHF

D gene: NA
J gene: TRBJ1-1
V gene: TRBV12-3/TRBV12-4
clone size: NA
CDR3 DNA: TGTGCCAGCAGTTTATCCGGAGGAAAGGCTTTCTTT
CDR3 protein: CASSLSGGKAFF

D gene: NA
J gene: TRBJ1-1
V gene: TRBV5-1
clone size: NA
CDR3 DNA: TGCGCCAGCAGGCAAAGGGGGAGGGACGCTGAAGCTTTCTTT
CDR3 protein: CASRQRGRDAEAFF

D gene: NA
J gene: TRBJ2-5
V gene: TRBV29-1
clone size: many
CDR3 DNA: TGCAGCGCTAAAACGAGACAAGAGACCCAGTACTTC
CDR3 protein: CSAKTRQETQYF

D gene: NA
J gene: TRBJ1-6
V gene: TRBV18
clone size: few
CDR3 DNA: TGTGCCAGCTCAGGGGGCGAGAATTCACCCCTCCACTTT
CDR3 protein: CASSGGENSPLHF

D gene: NA
J gene: TRBJ1-1
V gene: TRBV28
clone size: few
CDR3 DNA: TGTGCCAGCAGTGACAGACTGAACACTGAAGCTTTCTTT
CDR3 protein: CASSDRLNTEAFF

D gene: NA
J gene: TRBJ2-1
V gene: TRBV20-1
clone size: few
CDR3 DNA: TGCAGTGCTAGCGGGGACTGGGACAATGAGCAGTTCTTC
CDR3 protein: CSASGDWDNEQFF

D gene: TRBD1
J gene: TRBJ1-1
V gene: TRBV5-1
clone size: many
CDR3 DNA: TGCGCCAGCAGCTTATCTACAGGGGCGACGACCACTGAAGCTTTCTTT
CDR3 protein: CASSLSTGATTTEAFF

D gene: NA
J gene: TRBJ2-1
V gene: TRBV12-3/TRBV12-4
clone size: few
CDR3 DNA: TGTGCCAGCAGTTTCGGCGGGGATGAGCAGTTCTTC
CDR3 protein: CASSFGGDEQFF

D gene: NA
J gene: TRBJ2-2
V gene: TRBV9
clone size: NA
CDR3 DNA: TGTGCCAGCAGCGACGAATGGAGACAAACGAACACCGGGGAGCTGTTTTTT
CDR3 protein: CASSDEWRQTNTGELFF

D gene: TRBD1
J gene: TRBJ1-5
V gene: TRBV28
clone size: few
CDR3 DNA: TGTGCCAGCAGTGCACAGGGGGCGAGCAATCAGCCCCAGCATTTT
CDR3 protein: CASSAQGASNQPQHF

D gene: NA
J gene: TRBJ2-3
V gene: TRBV7-2
clone size: NA
CDR3 DNA: TGTGCCAGCAGCTTAAACAGGGCTAGCACAGATACGCAGTATTTT
CDR3 protein: CASSLNRASTDTQYF

D gene: NA
J gene: TRBJ2-3
V gene: TRBV29-1
clone size: NA
CDR3 DNA: TGCAGCGTTGAAAGTTCTCAAGGCACAGATACGCAGTATTTT
CDR3 protein: CSVESSQGTDTQYF

D gene: NA
J gene: TRBJ1-1
V gene: TRBV7-6
clone size: few
CDR3 DNA: TGTGCCAGCAGCTTAGATGCGGGTCTAGCTGAAGCTTTCTTT
CDR3 protein: CASSLDAGLAEAFF

D gene: TRBD2
J gene: TRBJ2-7
V gene: TRBV2
clone size: many
CDR3 DNA: TGTGCCAGAGACGGGACTAGCGGGTCCTACGAGCAGTACTTC
CDR3 protein: CARDGTSGSYEQYF

D gene: NA
J gene: TRBJ1-4
V gene: TRBV27
clone size: many
CDR3 DNA: TGTGCCAGCAGTTTGTTTCAGGGAAGTGAAAAACTGTTTTTT
CDR3 protein: CASSLFQGSEKLFF

D gene: TRBD2
J gene: TRBJ2-7
V gene: TRBV7-9
clone size: few
CDR3 DNA: TGTGCCGGGGGGACTAGCGGGGCCTCCTACGAGCAGTACTTC
CDR3 protein: CAGGTSGASYEQYF

D gene: TRBD1
J gene: TRBJ1-4
V gene: TRBV7-6
clone size: many
CDR3 DNA: TGTGCCAGCAGCTTGAGGGCAGGGGGCGACGGTACTAATGAAAAACTGTTTTTT
CDR3 protein: CASSLRAGGDGTNEKLFF

D gene: NA
J gene: TRBJ2-3
V gene: TRBV29-1
clone size: NA
CDR3 DNA: TGCAGCGTTGAAGATCGGAGGACCCGGAATACGCAGTATTTT
CDR3 protein: CSVEDRRTRNTQYF

D gene: NA
J gene: TRBJ1-5
V gene: TRBV20-1
clone size: few
CDR3 DNA: TGCAGTGCTAGAGATCCCCAGGGGACCTCTGCCTATAGCAATCAGCCCCAGCATTTT
CDR3 protein: CSARDPQGTSAYSNQPQHF

D gene: TRBD2
J gene: TRBJ2-7
V gene: TRBV5-1
clone size: few
CDR3 DNA: TGCGCCAGCAGCTCCCTAGCGGGGTCCCTCGAGCAGTACTTC
CDR3 protein: CASSSLAGSLEQYF

D gene: NA
J gene: TRBJ2-5
V gene: TRBV25-1
clone size: many
CDR3 DNA: TGTGCCAGCAGTACGAACCCCCGCCCCGAGACCCAGTACTTC
CDR3 protein: CASSTNPRPETQYF

D gene: TRBD1
J gene: TRBJ1-1
V gene: TRBV20-1
clone size: many
CDR3 DNA: TGCAGTGCTAGAGACAGGGGGCGCGACACTGAAGCTTTCTTT
CDR3 protein: CSARDRGRDTEAFF

D gene: TRBD2
J gene: TRBJ2-3
V gene: TRBV7-7
clone size: NA
CDR3 DNA: TGTGCCAGCAGCTTAGCCCTAACGACTAGCGGAGGCACAGATACGCAGTATTTT
CDR3 protein: CASSLALTTSGGTDTQYF

D gene: NA
J gene: TRBJ2-3
V gene: TRBV20-1
clone size: few
CDR3 DNA: TGCAGTGCTAGAGATTGGGGGGTGGGCACAGATACGCAGTATTTT
CDR3 protein: CSARDWGVGTDTQYF

D gene: NA
J gene: TRBJ2-3
V gene: TRBV29-1
clone size: NA
CDR3 DNA: TGCAGCTTTGAGGGTAGCACAGATACGCAGTATTTT
CDR3 protein: CSFEGSTDTQYF

D gene: TRBD2
J gene: TRBJ2-3
V gene: TRBV7-2
clone size: NA
CDR3 DNA: TGTGCCAGCAGCTCGGGGGCCGGACTAGCGGGGACAGATACGCAGTATTTT
CDR3 protein: CASSSGAGLAGTDTQYF

D gene: TRBD1
J gene: TRBJ1-1
V gene: TRBV7-9
clone size: medium-sized
CDR3 DNA: TGTGCCAGCAGCCCCAGGGGGCTCGGGGACACTGAAGCTTTCTTT
CDR3 protein: CASSPRGLGDTEAFF

D gene: NA
J gene: TRBJ2-2
V gene: TRBV28
clone size: many
CDR3 DNA: TGTGCCAGCAGTCGGGCCGGGGAGCTGTTTTTT
CDR3 protein: CASSRAGELFF

D gene: NA
J gene: TRBJ1-5
V gene: TRBV2
clone size: NA
CDR3 DNA: TGTGCCAGCAGACAGGGAGCTCAGCCCCAGCATTTT
CDR3 protein: CASRQGAQPQHF

D gene: NA
J gene: TRBJ1-4
V gene: TRBV20-1
clone size: few
CDR3 DNA: TGCAGTGCCAGAAACCCTTCAGGGGCAGTGATCGCAACTAATGAAAAACTGTTTTTT
CDR3 protein: CSARNPSGAVIATNEKLFF

D gene: NA
J gene: TRBJ2-7
V gene: TRBV7-8
clone size: many
CDR3 DNA: TGTGCCAGCAGCTTACCCCGCGCCGGGACCCAGTACGAGCAGTACTTC
CDR3 protein: CASSLPRAGTQYEQYF

D gene: NA
J gene: TRBJ2-2
V gene: TRBV6-1
clone size: many
CDR3 DNA: TGTGCCACCGACATGGACACCGGGGAGCTGTTTTTT
CDR3 protein: CATDMDTGELFF

D gene: NA
J gene: TRBJ1-3
V gene: TRBV9
clone size: many
CDR3 DNA: TGTGCCAGCAGCGTAGAGCCAGTGTCTACCTCCGGAAACACCATATATTTT
CDR3 protein: CASSVEPVSTSGNTIYF

D gene: TRBD2
J gene: TRBJ2-2
V gene: TRBV12-3/TRBV12-4
clone size: many
CDR3 DNA: TGTGCCAGCAGTCCGCCCGGGGGGTACACCGGGGAGCTGTTTTTT
CDR3 protein: CASSPPGGYTGELFF

D gene: NA
J gene: TRBJ2-5
V gene: TRBV9
clone size: NA
CDR3 DNA: TGTGCCAGCAGCCCGGCCGAATCGGAGACCCAGTACTTC
CDR3 protein: CASSPAESETQYF

D gene: NA
J gene: TRBJ2-7
V gene: TRBV30
clone size: few
CDR3 DNA: TGTGCCTGGAGTGTCACTGGGGGGCTCGGCTACGAGCAGTACTTC
CDR3 protein: CAWSVTGGLGYEQYF

D gene: NA
J gene: TRBJ1-1
V gene: TRBV30
clone size: few
CDR3 DNA: TGTGCCTGGAGTCTGTCGGCTGAAGCTTTCTTT
CDR3 protein: CAWSLSAEAFF

D gene: NA
J gene: TRBJ2-7
V gene: TRBV21-1
clone size: few
CDR3 DNA: TGTGCCAGCGCGGGGGACTACGAGCAGTACTTC
CDR3 protein: CASAGDYEQYF

D gene: NA
J gene: TRBJ1-5
V gene: TRBV30
clone size: NA
CDR3 DNA: TGTGCCTGGAGCCACGGCGTATTTGGGCAGCCCCAGCATTTT
CDR3 protein: CAWSHGVFGQPQHF

D gene: NA
J gene: TRBJ2-7
V gene: TRBV11-1
clone size: many
CDR3 DNA: TGTGCCAGCAGCTTATTCGACGAGCAGTACTTC
CDR3 protein: CASSLFDEQYF

D gene: NA
J gene: TRBJ1-1
V gene: TRBV29-1
clone size: many
CDR3 DNA: TGCAGCGTTGGCAGCCTGACTGAAGCTTTCTTT
CDR3 protein: CSVGSLTEAFF